The table lists the clone carrying this T cell receptor beta chain with a few counts. Its antigen is not known. These data are taken from a study of T-cell reconstitution after alpha-beta-depleted transplantation in children. Study observations and caveats: Alpha-beta T cells about two months after transplant reportedly derived from several hundred expanded graft clones. Diversity of TCRbeta at day 60 was high in some patients, arising from surviving recipient T cells and thymic progenitors. Diversity and T-cell counts at one year after transplant derived mostly from new T cells.

Preparing the TCRbeta library involved the use of unique molecular identifiers. TCRdb recomputed calls from the PCR reads with MiXCR, one row per CDR3 protein. The repertoire holds a few hundred thousand distinct CDR3 sequences, with approximately 30% as singletons. J gave up 3 bases and V 3 bases, and 4 bases lay outside the gene matches. The CDR3 covers 16 residues. In germline, CDR1 is DFQATT, CDR2 SNEGSKA (reference sequence). The TCR sequence derives from a boy younger than two with Wiskott-Aldrich syndrome, due to receive a stem cell transplant. The starting material was PBMCs, obtained before TCRalphabeta/CD19-depleted stem cell transplant. V is TRBV20-1 and J is TRBJ2-1, with 14 bases matching TRBD2. The CDR3 coding sequence is TGCAGTGCTAGGGGTGGGACTAGCGGGAGCTACAATGAGCAGTTCTTC. This codes for CSARGGTSGSYNEQFF.